The source of this T cell receptor beta chain is a study of T cell changes during pregnancy in multiple sclerosis. The V gene end was trimmed by 1 base and the J gene end by 5 bases; junction bases not matched to a gene: 16. The germline V gene encodes CDR1 SGHRS and CDR2 YFSETQ. The CDR3 runs 19 residues. Repertoires were generated with immunoSEQ multiplex PCR, while TCRdb's copy carries only in-frame clones and drops some. The repertoire includes about 93,000 clones, around 92% of them detected once, and just over 2% sits in the top ten. This TCR was recovered from a female donor with multiple sclerosis, enrolled in a pregnancy study. The rearrangement uses TRBV5-1 and TRBJ1-2, with TRBD1 identical over 11 bases. Sequencing used peripheral blood, obtained after pregnancy. The CDR3 region has the DNA TGCGCCAGCAGCTTGTCAACGGCTTCCGGGACAGGGGGAGGATATGGCTACACCTTC. Amino acids: CASSLSTASGTGGGYGYTF.